The source of this TCR beta chain is a study of T-cell memory formation after mild COVID-19. The overall study: TCR clusters were largely donor specific.

The germline gives CDR1 SGHRS, CDR2 YFSETQ. V lost 7 bases, J lost 0 bases, and 15 bases lay in between. The CDR3 runs 15 residues. TCRdb used MiXCR to reprocess the 5' RACE reads, holding one entry per CDR3 protein. Among some 14,000 distinct CDR3 sequences, more than 10% were seen once, and the ten largest hold roughly half. Sequenced input: PBMCs or a T cell subset sorted from them (not recorded which). This rearrangement joins TRBV5-1 to TRBJ2-3; no firm D call. The TCR originated in an adult woman who had mild COVID-19 (a few samples of this study predate the infection). Cell type and time point are not known. The CDR3 nucleotides read TGCGCCAGCTCCTTATTAGCACCTAGCACAGATACGCAGTATTTT. Translation gives CASSLLAPSTDTQYF.